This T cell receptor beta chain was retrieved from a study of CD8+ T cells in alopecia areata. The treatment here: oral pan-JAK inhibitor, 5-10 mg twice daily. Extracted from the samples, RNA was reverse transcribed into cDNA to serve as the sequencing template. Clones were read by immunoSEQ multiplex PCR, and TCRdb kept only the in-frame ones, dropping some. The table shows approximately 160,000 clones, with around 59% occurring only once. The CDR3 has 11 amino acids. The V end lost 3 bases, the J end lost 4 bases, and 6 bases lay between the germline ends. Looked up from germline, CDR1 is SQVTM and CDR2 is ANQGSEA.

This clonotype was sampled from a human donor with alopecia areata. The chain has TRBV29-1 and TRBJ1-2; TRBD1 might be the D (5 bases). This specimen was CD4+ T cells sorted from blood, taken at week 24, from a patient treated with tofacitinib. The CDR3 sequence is CSVEGTYGYTF. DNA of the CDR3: TGCAGCGTTGAGGGGACCTATGGCTACACCTTC. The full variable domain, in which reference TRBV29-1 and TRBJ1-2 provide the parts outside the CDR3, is SAVISQKPSRDICQRGTSLTIQCQVDSQVTMMFWYRQQPGQSLTLIATANQGSEATYESGFVIDKFPISRPNLTFSTLTVSNMSPEDSSIYLCSVEGTYGYTFGSGTRLTVV.